The present T cell receptor beta chain was sequenced within a study of blood T cell repertoires in COVID-19. About the research overall: Researchers got acute and convalescent COVID-19 samples from the United States, Italy and Spain.

The participants were between about 18 and 90 years old and came from some 23 US areas. Methods used by the authors: The assay estimated nucleated cells by amplifying reference gene primers. Some clones are missing from TCRdb's copy, which holds only in-frame ones; the method was immunoSEQ multiplex PCR. That table is the source of V, J and clone size, and D and trimming were worked out from the DNA. This sample has 250,000 or so clones, with more than 75% found just once. After removal of 1 base from V and 6 bases from J, the junction contained 5 bases not matched to a gene. Germline CDR1 is LNHDA and CDR2 is SQIVND (reference sequence). The CDR3 consists of 14 residues.

V and J are TRBV19 and TRBJ2-7, with TRBD1 identical over 8 bases. This receptor was taken from a young woman who had recovered from COVID-19. The sample was PBMCs or T cells enriched from blood (not recorded which). The CDR3 DNA follows: TGTGCCAGTAGTATAGCGCCAGGGGGCGCCGAGCAGTACTTC. Residues: CASSIAPGGAEQYF. The full variable domain, rest sourced from reference TRBV19 and TRBJ2-7, is DGGITQSPKYLFRKEGQNVTLSCEQNLNHDAMYWYRQDPGQGLRLIYYSQIVNDFQKGDIAEGYSVSREKKESFPLTVTSAQKNPTAFYLCASSIAPGGAEQYFGPGTRLTVT.